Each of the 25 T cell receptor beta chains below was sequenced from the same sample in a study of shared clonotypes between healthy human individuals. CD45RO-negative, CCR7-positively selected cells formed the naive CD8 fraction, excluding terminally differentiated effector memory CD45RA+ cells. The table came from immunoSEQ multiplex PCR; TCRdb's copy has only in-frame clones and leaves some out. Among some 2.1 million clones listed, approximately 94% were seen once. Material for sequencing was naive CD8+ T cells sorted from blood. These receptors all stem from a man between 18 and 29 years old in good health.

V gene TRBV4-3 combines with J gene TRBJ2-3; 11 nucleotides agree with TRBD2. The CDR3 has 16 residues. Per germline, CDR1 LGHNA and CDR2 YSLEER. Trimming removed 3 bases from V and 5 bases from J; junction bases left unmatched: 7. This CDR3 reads CASSQDSGREGDTQYF. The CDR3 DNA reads TGCGCCAGCAGCCAGGATAGCGGGAGGGAGGGAGATACGCAGTATTTT.

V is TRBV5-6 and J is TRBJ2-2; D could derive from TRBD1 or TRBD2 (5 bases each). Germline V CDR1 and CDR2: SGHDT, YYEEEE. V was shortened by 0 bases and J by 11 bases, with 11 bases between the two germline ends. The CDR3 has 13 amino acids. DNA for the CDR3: TGTGCCAGCAGCTTGGGGGGGTCCCTAGAGCTGTTTTTT. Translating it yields CASSLGGSLELFF.

CDR3 loop: CASSLFPRDQETQYF. The CDR3 DNA follows: TGTGCCAGCAGTTTATTCCCCCGTGATCAAGAGACCCAGTACTTC. The chain recombines TRBV27 with TRBJ2-5; unclear D gene. Germline V lookup: CDR1 MNHEY, CDR2 SMNVEV (reference sequence). This CDR3 spans 15 amino acids. Deletions cut 1 base from V and 2 bases from J, with 11 bases between.

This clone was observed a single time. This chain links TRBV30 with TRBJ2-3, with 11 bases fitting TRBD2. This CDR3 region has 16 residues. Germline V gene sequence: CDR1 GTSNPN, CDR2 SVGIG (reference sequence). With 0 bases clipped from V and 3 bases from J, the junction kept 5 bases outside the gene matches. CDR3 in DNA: TGTGCCTGGAGTGTACTGGCTAGCGGGGGGACAGATACGCAGTATTTT. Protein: CAWSVLASGGTDTQYF. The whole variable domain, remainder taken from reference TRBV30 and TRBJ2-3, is SQTIHQWPATLVQPVGSPLSLECTVEGTSNPNLYWYRQAAGRGLQLLFYSVGIGQISSEVPQNLSASRPQDRQFILSSKKLLLSDSGFYLCAWSVLASGGTDTQYFGPGTRLTVL.

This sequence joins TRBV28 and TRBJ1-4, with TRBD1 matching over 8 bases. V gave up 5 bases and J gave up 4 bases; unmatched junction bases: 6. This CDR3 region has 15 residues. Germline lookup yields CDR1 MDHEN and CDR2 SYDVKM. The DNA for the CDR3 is TGTGCCAGCAGTCCACTCGGACAGGGTAATGAAAAACTGTTTTTT. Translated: CASSPLGQGNEKLFF.

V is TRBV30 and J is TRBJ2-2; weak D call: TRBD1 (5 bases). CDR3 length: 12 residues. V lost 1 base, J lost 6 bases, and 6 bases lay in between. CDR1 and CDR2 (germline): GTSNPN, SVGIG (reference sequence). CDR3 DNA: TGTGCCTGGAGTGAGGGGCCCGGGGAGCTGTTTTTT. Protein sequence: CAWSEGPGELFF.

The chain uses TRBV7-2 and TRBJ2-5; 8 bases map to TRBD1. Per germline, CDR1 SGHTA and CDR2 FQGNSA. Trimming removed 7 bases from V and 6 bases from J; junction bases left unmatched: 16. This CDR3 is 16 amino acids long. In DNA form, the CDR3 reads TGTGCCAGCACCGAGGCTGGACAGGGCGTCGGAAAGACCCAGTACTTC. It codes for CASTEAGQGVGKTQYF. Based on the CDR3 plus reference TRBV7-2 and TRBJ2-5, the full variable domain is GAGVSQSPSNKVTEKGKDVELRCDPISGHTALYWYRQSLGQGLEFLIYFQGNSAPDKSGLPSDRFSAERTGGSVSTLTIQRTQQEDSAVYLCASTEAGQGVGKTQYFGPGTRLLVL.

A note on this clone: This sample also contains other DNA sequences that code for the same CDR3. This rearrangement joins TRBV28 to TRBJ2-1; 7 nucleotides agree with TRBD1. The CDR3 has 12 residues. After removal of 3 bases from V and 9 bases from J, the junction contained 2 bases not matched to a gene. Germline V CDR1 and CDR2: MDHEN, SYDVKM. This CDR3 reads CASSLSGGEQFF. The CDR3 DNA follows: TGTGCCAGCAGTTTGTCAGGGGGTGAGCAGTTCTTC. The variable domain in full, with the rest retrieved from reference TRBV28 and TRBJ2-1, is DVKVTQSSRYLVKRTGEKVFLECVQDMDHENMFWYRQDPGLGLRLIYFSYDVKMKEKGDIPEGYSVSREKKERFSLILESASTNQTSMYLCASSLSGGEQFFGPGTRLTVL.

CDR3 region: CSVEDHIKLLNTEAFF. The CDR3 DNA reads TGCAGCGTTGAAGATCATATCAAGCTTTTGAACACTGAAGCTTTCTTT. The chain couples TRBV29-1 to TRBJ1-1; D uncertain. The germline V gene encodes CDR1 SQVTM and CDR2 ANQGSEA. CDR3 size: 16 residues. Trimming removed 0 bases at V and 0 bases at J, with 14 bases between. The whole variable domain, remainder taken from reference TRBV29-1 and TRBJ1-1, is SAVISQKPSRDICQRGTSLTIQCQVDSQVTMMFWYRQQPGQSLTLIATANQGSEATYESGFVIDKFPISRPNLTFSTLTVSNMSPEDSSIYLCSVEDHIKLLNTEAFFGQGTRLTVV.

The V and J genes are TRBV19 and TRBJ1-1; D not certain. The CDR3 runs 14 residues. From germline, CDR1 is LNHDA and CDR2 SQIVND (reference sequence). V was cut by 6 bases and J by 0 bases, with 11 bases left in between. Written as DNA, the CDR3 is TGTGCCAGTAGCCTCGAACCGGTGAACACTGAAGCTTTCTTT. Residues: CASSLEPVNTEAFF. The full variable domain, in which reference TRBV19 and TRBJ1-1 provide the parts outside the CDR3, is DGGITQSPKYLFRKEGQNVTLSCEQNLNHDAMYWYRQDPGQGLRLIYYSQIVNDFQKGDIAEGYSVSREKKESFPLTVTSAQKNPTAFYLCASSLEPVNTEAFFGQGTRLTVV.

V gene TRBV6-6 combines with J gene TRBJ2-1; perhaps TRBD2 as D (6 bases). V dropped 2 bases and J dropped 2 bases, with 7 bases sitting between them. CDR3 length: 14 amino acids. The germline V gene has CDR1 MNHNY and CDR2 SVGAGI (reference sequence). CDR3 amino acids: CASSYAGPYNEQFF. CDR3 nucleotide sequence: TGTGCCAGCAGTTACGCGGGACCCTACAATGAGCAGTTCTTC.

CDR3 residues: CTSKPGLAPSTDTQYF. In nucleotides, the CDR3 is TGCACCAGCAAACCGGGACTAGCGCCCAGCACAGATACGCAGTATTTT. The chain carries TRBV1 and TRBJ2-3; the table gives TRBD2 as D, unverified against the DNA. TRBV1 is a known pseudogene. The CDR3 is made up of 16 amino acids.

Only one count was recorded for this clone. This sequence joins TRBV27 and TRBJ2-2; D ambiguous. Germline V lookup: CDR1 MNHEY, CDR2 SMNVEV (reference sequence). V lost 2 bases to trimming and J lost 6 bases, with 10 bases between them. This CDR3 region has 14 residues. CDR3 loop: CASSLDPLSGELFF. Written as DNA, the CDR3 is TGTGCCAGCAGTTTAGACCCGCTGTCCGGGGAGCTGTTTTTT.

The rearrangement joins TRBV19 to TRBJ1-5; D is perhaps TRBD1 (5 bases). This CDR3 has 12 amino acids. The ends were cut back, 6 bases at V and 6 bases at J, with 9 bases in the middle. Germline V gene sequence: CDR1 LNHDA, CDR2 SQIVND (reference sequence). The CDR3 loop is CASRQGAQPQHF. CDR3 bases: TGTGCCAGTAGGCAGGGCGCTCAGCCCCAGCATTTT.

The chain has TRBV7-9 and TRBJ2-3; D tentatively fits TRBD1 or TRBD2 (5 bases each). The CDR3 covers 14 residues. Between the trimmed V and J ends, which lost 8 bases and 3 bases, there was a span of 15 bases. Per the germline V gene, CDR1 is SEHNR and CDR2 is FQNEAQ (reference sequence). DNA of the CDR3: TGTGCCAGCTCTCCCTTGGGGGAGACAGATACGCAGTATTTT. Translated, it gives CASSPLGETDTQYF. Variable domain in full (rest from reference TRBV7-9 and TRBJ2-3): DTGVSQNPRHKITKRGQNVTFRCDPISEHNRLYWYRQTLGQGPEFLTYFQNEAQLEKSRLLSDRFSAERPKGSFSTLEIQRTEQGDSAMYLCASSPLGETDTQYFGPGTRLTVL.

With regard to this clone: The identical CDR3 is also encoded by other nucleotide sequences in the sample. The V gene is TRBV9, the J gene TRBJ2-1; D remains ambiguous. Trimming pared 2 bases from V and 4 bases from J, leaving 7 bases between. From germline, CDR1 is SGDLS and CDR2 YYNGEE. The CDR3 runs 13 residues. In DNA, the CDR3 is TGTGCCAGCAGCGTCACTTCTTACAATGAGCAGTTCTTC. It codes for CASSVTSYNEQFF.

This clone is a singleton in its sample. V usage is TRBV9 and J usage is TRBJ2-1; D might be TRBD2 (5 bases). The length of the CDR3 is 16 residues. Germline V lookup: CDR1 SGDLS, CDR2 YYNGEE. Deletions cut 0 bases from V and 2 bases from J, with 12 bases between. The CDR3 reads CASSVGGGPAYNEQFF. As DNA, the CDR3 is TGTGCCAGCAGCGTAGGTGGCGGGCCAGCCTACAATGAGCAGTTCTTC. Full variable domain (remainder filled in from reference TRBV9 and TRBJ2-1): DSGVTQTPKHLITATGQRVTLRCSPRSGDLSVYWYQQSLDQGLQFLIQYYNGEERAKGNILERFSAQQFPDLHSELNLSSLELGDSALYFCASSVGGGPAYNEQFFGPGTRLTVL.

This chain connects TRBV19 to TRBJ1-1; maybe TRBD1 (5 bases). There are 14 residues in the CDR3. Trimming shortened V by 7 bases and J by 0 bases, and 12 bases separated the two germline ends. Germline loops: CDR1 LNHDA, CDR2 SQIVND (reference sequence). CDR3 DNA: TGTGCCAGTACACAGGATCTACTGAACACTGAAGCTTTCTTT. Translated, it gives CASTQDLLNTEAFF.

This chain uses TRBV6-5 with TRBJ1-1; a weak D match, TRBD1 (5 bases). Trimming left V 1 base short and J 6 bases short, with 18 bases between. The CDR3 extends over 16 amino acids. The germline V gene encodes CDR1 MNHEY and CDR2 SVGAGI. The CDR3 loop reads CASSYLSGSTDAEAFF. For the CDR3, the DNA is TGTGCCAGCAGTTACTTGTCAGGGAGTACGGACGCTGAAGCTTTCTTT.

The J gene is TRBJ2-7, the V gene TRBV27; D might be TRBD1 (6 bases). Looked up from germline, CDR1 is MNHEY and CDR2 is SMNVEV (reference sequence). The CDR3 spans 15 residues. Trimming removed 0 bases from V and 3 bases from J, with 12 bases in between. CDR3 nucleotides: TGTGCCAGCAGTTTATCAGGACAGTGGAACTACGAGCAGTACTTC. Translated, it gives CASSLSGQWNYEQYF.

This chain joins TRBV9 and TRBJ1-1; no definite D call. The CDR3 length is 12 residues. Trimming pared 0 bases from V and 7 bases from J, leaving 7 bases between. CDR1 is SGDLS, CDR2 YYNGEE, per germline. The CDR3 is CASSVDGLEAFF. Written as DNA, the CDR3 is TGTGCCAGCAGCGTAGACGGGCTTGAAGCTTTCTTT.

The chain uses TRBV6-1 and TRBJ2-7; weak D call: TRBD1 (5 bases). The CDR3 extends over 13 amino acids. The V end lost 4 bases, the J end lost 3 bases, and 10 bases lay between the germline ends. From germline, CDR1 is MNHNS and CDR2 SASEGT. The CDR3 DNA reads TGTGCCAGCAGTGTCCCAGGGATCTACGAGCAGTACTTC. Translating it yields CASSVPGIYEQYF.

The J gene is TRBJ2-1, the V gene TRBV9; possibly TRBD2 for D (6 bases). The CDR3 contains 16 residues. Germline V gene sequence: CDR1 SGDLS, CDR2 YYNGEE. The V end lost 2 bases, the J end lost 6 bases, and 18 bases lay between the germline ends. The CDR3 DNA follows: TGTGCCAGCAGCGTCTCCTTGACCGGGAGCAGCAATGAGCAGTTCTTC. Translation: CASSVSLTGSSNEQFF.

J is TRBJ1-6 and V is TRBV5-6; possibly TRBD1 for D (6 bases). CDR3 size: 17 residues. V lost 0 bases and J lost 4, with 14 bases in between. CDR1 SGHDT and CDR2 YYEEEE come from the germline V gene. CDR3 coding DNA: TGTGCCAGCAGCTTGGCCGTGGGGGGCCGTTATAATTCACCCCTCCACTTT. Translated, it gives CASSLAVGGRYNSPLHF.

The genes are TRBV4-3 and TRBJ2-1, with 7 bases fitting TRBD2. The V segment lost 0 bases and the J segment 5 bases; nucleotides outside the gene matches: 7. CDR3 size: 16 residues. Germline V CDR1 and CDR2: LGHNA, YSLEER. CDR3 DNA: TGCGCCAGCAGCCAAGAAGTTGCGGGAGCGAACAATGAGCAGTTCTTC. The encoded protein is CASSQEVAGANNEQFF.